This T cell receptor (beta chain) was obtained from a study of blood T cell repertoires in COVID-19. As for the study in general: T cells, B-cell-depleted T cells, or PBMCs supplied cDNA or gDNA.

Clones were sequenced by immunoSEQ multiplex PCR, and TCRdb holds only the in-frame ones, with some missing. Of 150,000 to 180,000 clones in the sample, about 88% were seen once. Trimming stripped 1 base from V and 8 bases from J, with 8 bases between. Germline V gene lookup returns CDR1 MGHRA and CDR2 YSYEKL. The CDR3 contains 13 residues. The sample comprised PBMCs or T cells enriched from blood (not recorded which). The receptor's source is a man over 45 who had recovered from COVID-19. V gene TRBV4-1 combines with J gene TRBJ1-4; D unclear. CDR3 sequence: CASSQGVREKLFF. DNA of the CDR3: TGCGCCAGCAGCCAAGGGGTGAGGGAAAAACTGTTTTTT.